These 21 T cell receptor beta chains were sequenced from one sample in a study of blood T cells in healthy people across ages. Together with a sample-barcoded 5' primer, a J-beta primer mix was included in a second PCR lasting about 7 to 12 cycles. A single record per CDR3 protein comes from TCRdb applying MiXCR to the 5' RACE reads. The top ten hold roughly 23% of the sample, which has some 920,000 distinct CDR3 sequences, roughly 47% seen once. The material sequenced was blood. All receptors derive from a woman aged 60-75 years in good health.

This clonotype was found a few times. The rearrangement joins TRBV21-1 to TRBJ2-7; the D call of TRBD2 is as the table states it, not checked on the DNA. TRBV21-1 is a pseudogene. The CDR3 runs to 15 residues. CDR3 sequence: CASSAHPGLAYEQYF. The DNA of the CDR3 is TGTGCCAGCAGCGCTCATCCGGGACTAGCCTACGAGCAGTACTTC.

Turning to this clonotype: One end of the junction does not line up with germline, which may come from a read error. The J gene is TRBJ2-7, the V gene TRBV28; D not certain. The CDR3 totals 16 residues. Germline V CDR1 and CDR2: MDHEN, SYDVKM. The CDR3 sequence is CAGSWSWGHPSYEQYF. CDR3 in DNA: TGTGCCGGCAGTTGGAGTTGGGGTCATCCCTCCTACGAGCAGTACTTC.

On this clonotype: At one of its ends the junction is not consistent with the germline gene, which may arise from a read error. This chain joins TRBV7-6 and TRBJ2-1; 7 bases are a match to TRBD2. The CDR3 sequence is 18 residues long. Germline loops: CDR1 SGHVS, CDR2 FNYEAQ. CDR3 bases: TGTGCCAGCAGCTTAGTTTTACGGGGGAGGGCCTTTAACAATGGGCAGTTCTTC. This sequence encodes CASSLVLRGRAFNNGQFF.

This clonotype came up a few times. V usage is TRBV4-3 and J usage is TRBJ2-5; no reliable D call. Trimming removed 4 bases at V and 5 bases at J, with 11 bases between. Germline V gene data show CDR1 as LGHNA and CDR2 as YSLEER. This CDR3 is 13 amino acids long. CDR3 sequence: CASSPFRRETQYF. DNA of the CDR3: TGCGCCAGCAGCCCTTTCAGGCGGGAGACCCAGTACTTC.

Only a few counts were recorded for this clonotype. The chain combines TRBV2 with TRBJ2-5; 8 bases are a match to TRBD2. CDR1 is SNHLY and CDR2 is FYNNEI in the germline V gene. With 7 bases clipped from V and 8 bases from J, the junction kept 6 bases outside the gene matches. CDR3 size: 12 residues. The CDR3 DNA follows: TGTGCCAGCAACGGACTAGCAGTAACCCAGTACTTC. Translation: CASNGLAVTQYF.

Written as DNA, the CDR3 is TGTGCCACCAGTGGCCCAGGGACTGTTGGATATGGCTACACCTTC. As protein: CATSGPGTVGYGYTF. The chain employs TRBV24-1 and TRBJ1-2, with a weak D call TRBD1 (5 bases). The V and J ends lost 5 bases and 5 bases respectively, with 17 bases between them. Germline V CDR1 and CDR2: KGHDR, SFDVKD. The CDR3 has 15 amino acids.

This chain connects TRBV10-1 to TRBJ1-5; the D is unclear. The CDR3 extends over 12 amino acids. Germline CDR1 reads WNHNN; CDR2 reads SYGVQD (reference sequence). V was pared by 10 bases and J by 9 bases, with 16 bases between. The CDR3 region is CATIEFPPPQHF. The DNA for the CDR3 is TGCGCCACCATCGAATTTCCTCCGCCCCAGCATTTT.

The V call is TRBV7-2, the J call TRBJ2-1; TRBD2 matches at 7 bases. With V trimmed by 2 bases and J by 12 bases, 10 bases remained unmatched. The CDR3 covers 14 residues. Per germline, CDR1 SGHTA and CDR2 FQGNSA. The CDR3 protein is CASSLLGRAPTQFF. In DNA, the CDR3 is TGTGCCAGCAGCTTACTAGGGAGGGCCCCTACGCAGTTCTTC.

V gene TRBV4-1 combines with J gene TRBJ1-2, with TRBD1 as a possible D gene (6 bases). V was shortened by 5 bases and J by 7 bases, with 17 bases between the two germline ends. CDR3 length: 14 amino acids. Per the germline V gene, CDR1 is MGHRA and CDR2 is YSYEKL. The CDR3 bases are TGCGCCAGCAGCATAGACCGACAGGACCCTGGCTACACCTTC. This translates into CASSIDRQDPGYTF.

This clonotype was counted between two and nine times. CDR3 protein: CSAERQAWETQYF. CDR3 in DNA: TGCAGCGCAGAAAGACAGGCGTGGGAGACCCAGTACTTC. This chain uses TRBV29-1 with TRBJ2-5; TRBD1 might be the D (6 bases). V dropped 7 bases and J dropped 5 bases, with 17 bases sitting between them. CDR1 is SQVTM and CDR2 is ANQGSEA in the germline V gene. The CDR3 totals 13 residues.

V gene TRBV5-6 combines with J gene TRBJ1-4; TRBD1 aligns across 7 bases. Germline values: CDR1 SGHDT, CDR2 YYEEEE. This CDR3 region has 15 residues. Losses at the gene ends were 5 bases for V and 7 bases for J; bases not matched to a gene: 11. The CDR3 DNA follows: TGTGCCAGCAGTTCCGGGACAGAGGGTGGTGAAAAACTGTTTTTT. It yields the protein CASSSGTEGGEKLFF.

CDR3 sequence: CATRTACGQYF. CDR3 nucleotide sequence: TGTGCCACCAGGACAGCCTGTGGGCAGTACTTC. The chain carries TRBV28 and TRBJ2-7, with D possibly matching TRBD1 (6 bases). CDR1 is MDHEN and CDR2 is SYDVKM in the germline V gene. The CDR3 length is 11 residues. Trimming pared 10 bases from V and 9 bases from J, leaving 16 bases between.

The table lists this clonotype with a few counts. The chain is built from TRBV5-1 and TRBJ2-7, with TRBD1 identical over 7 bases. The germline V gene encodes CDR1 SGHRS and CDR2 YFSETQ. V was clipped by 0 bases and J by 6 bases; unmatched bases: 6. The CDR3 is 14 residues long. CDR3 loop: CASSLDGQGVEQYF. For the CDR3, the DNA is TGCGCCAGCAGCTTGGATGGCCAGGGGGTCGAGCAGTACTTC.

This clonotype has more than one count but fewer than ten. This chain uses TRBV6-5 with TRBJ2-4; maybe TRBD1 (6 bases). The end of the DNA is better explained by TRBJ2-7, so the J call may be wrong. The CDR3 totals 14 residues. Germline V gene data show CDR1 as MNHEY and CDR2 as SVGAGI. The CDR3 region is CASSDADQGYEQYF. The CDR3 region has the DNA TGTGCCAGCAGTGACGCGGACCAGGGGTACGAGCAGTACTTC.

This chain links TRBV6-1 with TRBJ1-1; the D is unclear. Between the trimmed V and J ends, which lost 3 bases and 1 base, there was a span of 12 bases. The germline CDR1 and CDR2 sequences are MNHNS and SASEGT. The CDR3 runs to 15 residues. As DNA, the CDR3 is TGTGCCAGCAGTGATCCCCCCAGAGGGAACACTGAAGCTTTCTTT. Translated, it gives CASSDPPRGNTEAFF.

This chain joins TRBV7-2 and TRBJ2-6; 7 nucleotides agree with TRBD2. CDR1 SGHTA and CDR2 FQGNSA come from the germline V gene. The CDR3 length is 16 residues. Unmatched junction bases numbered 4, after V lost 4 bases and J lost 1 base. The CDR3 spells CASSSPRGSGANVLTF. The CDR3 coding sequence is TGTGCCAGCAGCTCCCCGCGGGGGTCTGGGGCCAACGTCCTGACTTTC. The full variable domain, its missing parts supplied by reference TRBV7-2 and TRBJ2-6, is GAGVSQSPSNKVTEKGKDVELRCDPISGHTALYWYRQSLGQGLEFLIYFQGNSAPDKSGLPSDRFSAERTGGSVSTLTIQRTQQEDSAVYLCASSSPRGSGANVLTFGAGSRLTVL.

V usage is TRBV20-1 and J usage is TRBJ2-1; 10 nucleotides align to TRBD1. The V gene end was trimmed by 6 bases and the J gene end by 8 bases; junction bases not matched to a gene: 10. The CDR3 is 14 amino acids. Germline-derived CDR1 and CDR2 are DFQATT and SNEGSKA (reference sequence). CDR3 DNA: TGCAGTGCCCTGGGACAGGGGTTTACCTATGAGCAGTTCTTC. Residues: CSALGQGFTYEQFF.

The rearrangement uses TRBV6-2 or TRBV6-3 and TRBJ2-3; possible D gene TRBD1, 5 bases. Trimming stripped 2 bases from V and 0 bases from J, with 9 bases between. Germline V gene data show CDR1 as MNHEY and CDR2 as SVGEGT. The CDR3 runs to 15 residues. The CDR3 spells CASSYATVSTDTQYF. The CDR3 bases are TGTGCCAGCAGTTACGCGACAGTTAGCACAGATACGCAGTATTTT.

V is TRBV28 and J is TRBJ2-7; D is perhaps TRBD2 (5 bases). The CDR3 loop spans 15 amino acids. Germline-derived CDR1 and CDR2 are MDHEN and SYDVKM. Trimming left V 4 bases short and J 0 bases short, with 13 bases between. CDR3 sequence: CASSSAGGDSYEQYF. The CDR3 region has the DNA TGTGCCAGCAGTTCCGCGGGCGGCGACTCCTACGAGCAGTACTTC.

The chain has TRBV6-5 and TRBJ2-7; D may be TRBD1 (6 bases). The germline gives CDR1 MNHEY, CDR2 SVGAGI. V was cut by 2 bases and J by 10 bases, with 21 bases left in between. This CDR3 region has 15 residues. The chain's CDR3 is CASSYGLGAEKNQYF. As DNA, the CDR3 is TGTGCCAGCAGTTACGGTTTGGGGGCCGAAAAAAACCAGTACTTC.

The chain carries TRBV27 and TRBJ2-1, with D hard to call. The germline V and J ends were trimmed by 7 bases and 12 bases, with 22 bases remaining between them. The CDR3 is 14 amino acids. CDR1 and CDR2 (germline): MNHEY, SMNVEV (reference sequence). As DNA, the CDR3 is TGTGCCAGCAAGGTACTCGCCGAAGCCGCGGTGCAGTTCTTC. Its translation is CASKVLAEAAVQFF.